Each of the 32 T cell receptor beta chains below was sequenced from the same sample in a study of T-cell memory formation after mild COVID-19. TCRdb reprocessed the 5' RACE reads via MiXCR and lists one record per CDR3 protein. The table has 550,000 to 600,000 distinct CDR3 sequences, 17% seen once. Source material: PBMCs or a T cell subset sorted from them (not recorded which). Receptor source: an adult woman who had mild COVID-19 (a few samples of this study predate the infection). Cell type and time point are not known.

This clonotype came up a few times. This chain uses TRBV7-2 with TRBJ1-1, with D possibly matching TRBD1 (6 bases). The V end was cut by 5 bases, the J end by 1 base, with 11 bases between. From germline, CDR1 is SGHTA and CDR2 FQGNSA. This CDR3 is 14 amino acids long. DNA of the CDR3: TGTGCCAGCAGCCAGTTGGGACAGAACACTGAAGCTTTCTTT. This translates into CASSQLGQNTEAFF.

The chain joins TRBV2 to TRBJ2-3, with a possible D match to TRBD2 (6 bases). Germline CDR1 SNHLY, CDR2 FYNNEI. Between the trimmed V and J ends, which lost 1 base and 4 bases, there was a span of 12 bases. There are 15 residues in the CDR3. Written as DNA, the CDR3 is TGTGCCAGCAGTGAAGGAACAGGCGGGGCAGATACGCAGTATTTT. Its translation: CASSEGTGGADTQYF.

Written as DNA, the CDR3 is TGCGCCAGCAGCCCGGACACCGGGTGGGATCAGCCCCAGCATTTT. Its protein is CASSPDTGWDQPQHF. The chain is built from TRBV4-1 and TRBJ1-5, with D possibly being TRBD1 (5 bases). This CDR3 has 15 residues. Between the trimmed V and J ends, which lost 4 bases and 5 bases, there was a span of 15 bases. CDR1 is MGHRA, CDR2 YSYEKL, per germline.

In its sample, this clonotype was seen many times. J is TRBJ2-3 and V is TRBV12-3 or TRBV12-4; tentative D call: TRBD2 (7 bases). V lost 3 bases and J lost 0, with 10 bases in between. This CDR3 region has 15 residues. The CDR3 here is CASSLGGHSTDTQYF. The CDR3 nucleotides read TGTGCCAGCAGTTTGGGGGGGCACAGCACAGATACGCAGTATTTT.

In this sample, this clonotype turned up many times. The gene calls are TRBV19 and TRBJ1-6; the match to TRBD1 covers 8 bases. Germline V gene lookup returns CDR1 LNHDA and CDR2 SQIVND (reference sequence). The CDR3 is 16 residues long. The J segment lost 0 bases and the V segment lost 5 bases, leaving 3 bases of the junction unmatched. This CDR3 reads CASSRTGSSYNSPLHF. Here the CDR3 DNA reads TGTGCCAGTAGTCGGACAGGGAGCTCCTATAATTCACCCCTCCACTTT.

This clonotype was seen only a few times. This sequence joins TRBV5-1 and TRBJ2-1, with D maybe TRBD2 (5 bases). The CDR3 has 16 amino acids. V lost 4 bases and J 0 bases, leaving 14 bases between the germline ends. Per germline, CDR1 SGHRS and CDR2 YFSETQ. CDR3 loop: CASSEGGYSSYNEQFF. The CDR3 DNA follows: TGCGCCAGCAGCGAGGGCGGGTACAGCTCCTACAATGAGCAGTTCTTC.

The chain uses TRBV30 and TRBJ1-1; TRBD1 matches at 7 bases. Trimming removed 4 bases from V and 3 bases from J; junction bases left unmatched: 11. The CDR3 is 15 amino acids. The germline V gene encodes CDR1 GTSNPN and CDR2 SVGIG (reference sequence). The CDR3 DNA is TGTGCCTGGATCAGGACAGGCCCGTTGTACACTGAAGCTTTCTTT. This codes for CAWIRTGPLYTEAFF.

This clonotype showed up just a few times. The chain is built from TRBV27 and TRBJ2-5, with D unclear. CDR3 length: 8 amino acids. V lost 11 bases, J lost 7 bases, and 5 bases lay in between. Germline V gives CDR1 MNHEY, CDR2 SMNVEV (reference sequence). In DNA form, the CDR3 reads TGTGCCCTTGGGACCCAGTACTTC. Its translation: CALGTQYF.

This clonotype was found a few times. Being one base from a much bigger clone, this may be a read error. The chain carries TRBV7-9 and TRBJ1-1; no clear D. This CDR3 is built from 11 residues. Per germline, CDR1 SEHNR and CDR2 FQNEAQ (reference sequence). Trimming removed 2 bases at V and 6 bases at J, with 4 bases between. The CDR3 DNA is TGTGCCAGCAGCTTAATCGCTGAAGCTTTCTTT. Protein sequence: CASSLIAEAFF. The complete variable domain, with remaining parts taken from reference TRBV7-9 and TRBJ1-1, reads DTGVSQNPRHKITKRGQNVTFRCDPISEHNRLYWYRQTLGQGPEFLTYFQNEAQLEKSRLLSDRFSAERPKGSFSTLEIQRTEQGDSAMYLCASSLIAEAFFGQGTRLTVV.

The chain recombines TRBV6-2 or TRBV6-3 with TRBJ2-2; D may correspond to TRBD1 or TRBD2 (6 bases each). V lost 6 bases and J 5 bases, leaving 16 bases between the germline ends. Germline CDR1 reads MNHEY; CDR2 reads SVGEGT. The CDR3 extends over 15 amino acids. The CDR3 coding sequence is TGTGCCAGCAGCCTTCAGGGGACTCTAACCGGGGAGCTGTTTTTT. It encodes CASSLQGTLTGELFF.

This clonotype was observed a few times. The chain links TRBV6-1 to TRBJ2-7, with 12 positions matching TRBD2. The CDR3 is 15 amino acids. The germline V gene encodes CDR1 MNHNS and CDR2 SASEGT. Trimming cost V 6 bases and J 4 bases; bases outside gene matches: 7. Here the CDR3 reads CASRIPGTSGYEQYF. Here the CDR3 DNA reads TGTGCCAGCAGAATCCCCGGGACTAGCGGGTACGAGCAGTACTTC.

V usage is TRBV19 and J usage is TRBJ2-1, with TRBD2 identical over 13 bases. CDR1 and CDR2 from the germline V gene are LNHDA and SQIVND (reference sequence). The CDR3 is 15 residues long. Trimming removed 3 bases from V and 7 bases from J; junction bases left unmatched: 3. DNA of the CDR3: TGTGCCAGTAGTATGACTAGCGGGGGGTCGAATGAGCAGTTCTTC. This gives the protein CASSMTSGGSNEQFF.

A few counts support this clonotype. This chain links TRBV11-3 with TRBJ2-1, with a tentative D call TRBD2 (5 bases). CDR3 length: 13 residues. Per the germline V gene, CDR1 is SGHNT and CDR2 is YENEEA. The V and J ends lost 4 bases and 8 bases respectively, with 12 bases between them. The CDR3 is CASSSLEVYEQFF. Written as DNA, the CDR3 is TGTGCCAGCAGCTCACTAGAGGTCTATGAGCAGTTCTTC. Drawing the rest from reference TRBV11-3 and TRBJ2-1, the complete variable domain is EAGVVQSPRYKIIEKKQPVAFWCNPISGHNTLYWYLQNLGQGPELLIRYENEEAVDDSQLPKDRFSAERLKGVDSTLKIQPAELGDSAVYLCASSSLEVYEQFFGPGTRLTVL.

This clonotype was counted a single time. Here the CDR3 reads CSVEQGVPYEQYF. The CDR3 nucleotides read TGCAGCGTTGAACAGGGAGTCCCCTACGAGCAGTACTTC. The V call is TRBV29-1, the J call TRBJ2-7; D tentatively reads TRBD1 or TRBD2 (5 bases each). CDR1 is SQVTM and CDR2 is ANQGSEA in the germline V gene. V lost 2 bases to trimming and J lost 2 bases, with 10 bases between them. CDR3 size: 13 residues.

This chain uses TRBV6-5 with TRBJ2-3; no clear D gene. Germline-derived CDR1 and CDR2 are MNHEY and SVGAGI. V lost 4 bases and J 0 bases, leaving 20 bases between the germline ends. The CDR3 totals 18 residues. The CDR3 reads CASSSFTSGRASTDTQYF. The CDR3 coding sequence is TGTGCCAGCAGTTCCTTCACTTCCGGCAGAGCTAGCACAGATACGCAGTATTTT.

This clonotype came up a few times. J is TRBJ2-7 and V is TRBV2; D is ambiguous. Trimming cost V 0 bases and J 11 bases, with 11 bases left between them. Germline V CDR1 and CDR2: SNHLY, FYNNEI. CDR3 length: 12 residues. The CDR3 bases are TGTGCCAGCAGTGAAGCGAATAACGTTGAGTACTTC. It specifies CASSEANNVEYF.

The J gene is TRBJ2-2, the V gene TRBV5-1; D unresolved. Germline values: CDR1 SGHRS, CDR2 YFSETQ. The CDR3 is 15 residues long. V was shortened by 6 bases and J by 2 bases, with 14 bases between the two germline ends. CDR3 in DNA: TGCGCCAGCATCGCTTGGGCCGGTAACACCGGGGAGCTGTTTTTT. Its translation: CASIAWAGNTGELFF. The entire variable domain, with the rest obtained from reference TRBV5-1 and TRBJ2-2, is as follows: KAGVTQTPRYLIKTRGQQVTLSCSPISGHRSVSWYQQTPGQGLQFLFEYFSETQRNKGNFPGRFSGRQFSNSRSEMNVSTLELGDSALYLCASIAWAGNTGELFFGEGSRLTVL.

This clonotype was recorded many times. The rearrangement joins TRBV4-2 to TRBJ2-2; TRBD2 agrees at 7 bases. Per germline, CDR1 LGHNA and CDR2 YNFKEQ. The CDR3 consists of 16 residues. V shed 1 base, J shed 4 bases, and the junction held 6 bases outside the gene matches. The CDR3 nucleotides are TGTGCCAGCAGCCAAGTCGGAACGGGAGGCACCGGGGAGCTGTTTTTT. Its translation: CASSQVGTGGTGELFF.

This clonotype was detected a few times. This rearrangement joins TRBV11-2 to TRBJ1-1; D is unresolved. The length of the CDR3 is 13 residues. V was pared by 0 bases and J by 6 bases, with 8 bases between. Looked up from germline, CDR1 is SGHAT and CDR2 is FQNNGV. The CDR3 sequence: CASSLDGGSEAFF. Written as DNA, the CDR3 is TGTGCCAGCAGCTTAGATGGAGGCTCTGAAGCTTTCTTT.

In this sample, this clonotype turned up a few times. The chain carries TRBV7-3 and TRBJ2-6; D perhaps matches TRBD2 (5 bases). CDR1 and CDR2 from the germline V gene are SGHTA and FQGTGA. CDR3 length equals 17 residues. Trimming removed 5 bases from V and 4 bases from J, with 18 bases in between. The CDR3 DNA reads TGTGCCAGCAGCCTCCTTCGGCAGCGGTCGGGGGCCAACGTCCTGACTTTC. Amino acids: CASSLLRQRSGANVLTF. The variable domain in full, with the rest retrieved from reference TRBV7-3 and TRBJ2-6, is GAGVSQTPSNKVTEKGKYVELRCDPISGHTALYWYRQSLGQGPEFLIYFQGTGAADDSGLPNDRFFAVRPEGSVSTLKIQRTERGDSAVYLCASSLLRQRSGANVLTFGAGSRLTVL.

The gene calls are TRBV20-1 and TRBJ1-1; D remains ambiguous. Germline CDR1 and CDR2: DFQATT and SNEGSKA (reference sequence). The CDR3 totals 13 residues. CDR3 in DNA: TGCAGGGCTGGGAAGGTTTCCCACAATGAAGCTTTCTTT. Encoded protein: CRAGKVSHNEAFF.

This clonotype was seen a few times. The V call is TRBV29-1, the J call TRBJ1-1; 8 bases map to TRBD1. With V trimmed by 3 bases and J by 3 bases, 3 bases remained unmatched. The germline gives CDR1 SQVTM, CDR2 ANQGSEA. The CDR3 is 13 amino acids. CDR3 nucleotides: TGCAGCGTTGATGGACAGGGAGACACTGAAGCTTTCTTT. As protein: CSVDGQGDTEAFF.

This clonotype came up many times. The CDR3 DNA reads TGTGCCATCAGTGAGTCGCTCTCTGAGCAGTTCTTC. Translation gives CAISESLSEQFF. The J gene is TRBJ2-1, the V gene TRBV10-3; D unresolved. CDR1 is ENHRY, CDR2 SYGVKD, per germline. There are 12 residues in the CDR3. Between the trimmed V and J ends, which lost 0 bases and 9 bases, there was a span of 6 bases.

This clonotype was detected a few times. This chain links TRBV25-1 with TRBJ2-1; the D is unclear. The CDR3 totals 17 residues. Germline V gene data show CDR1 as MGHDK and CDR2 as SYGVNS. Deletions cut 4 bases from V and 1 base from J, with 17 bases between. The CDR3 sequence is CASSADTQRPSYNEQFF. In nucleotides, the CDR3 is TGTGCCAGCAGTGCAGATACCCAGCGTCCTTCCTACAATGAGCAGTTCTTC.

This clonotype showed up many times. This rearrangement joins TRBV29-1 to TRBJ2-1; 10 nucleotides line up with TRBD2. The J segment lost 6 bases and the V segment lost 6 bases, leaving 5 bases of the junction unmatched. Per germline, CDR1 SQVTM and CDR2 ANQGSEA. The CDR3 runs 13 residues. The CDR3 here is CSVRAGGLNEQFF. CDR3 bases: TGCAGCGTGAGAGCGGGGGGGCTCAATGAGCAGTTCTTC.

A few counts support this clonotype. The gene calls are TRBV6-5 and TRBJ2-7, with TRBD1 identical over 9 bases. There are 15 residues in the CDR3. The germline V gene encodes CDR1 MNHEY and CDR2 SVGAGI. J gave up 3 bases and V 6 bases, and 9 bases lay outside the gene matches. This CDR3 reads CASSRGGTGIYEQYF. The CDR3, as DNA: TGTGCCAGCAGCCGTGGTGGGACAGGGATCTACGAGCAGTACTTC.

This clonotype has a handful of counts. The chain carries TRBV28 and TRBJ2-3; D perhaps matches TRBD1 (8 bases). CDR3 size: 14 residues. Germline assignment: CDR1 MDHEN and CDR2 SYDVKM. The ends were cut back, 6 bases at V and 5 bases at J, with 15 bases in the middle. In nucleotides, the CDR3 is TGTGCCAGCAGAACGGACAGGGAGGGAGATACGCAGTATTTT. This translates into CASRTDREGDTQYF.

The chain recombines TRBV5-1 with TRBJ2-2; no clear D gene. CDR1 and CDR2 (germline): SGHRS, YFSETQ. V was pared by 2 bases and J by 3 bases, with 14 bases between. The CDR3 runs to 16 residues. The CDR3 coding sequence is TGCGCCAGCAGCTTACTCCACCCTCAGTACACCGGGGAGCTGTTTTTT. Amino acids: CASSLLHPQYTGELFF.

This clonotype was seen a handful of times. The chain uses TRBV6-2 or TRBV6-3 and TRBJ1-1; the match to TRBD1 covers 8 bases. V lost 4 bases and J lost 5; bases outside the gene matches: 6. The CDR3 has 14 residues. CDR1 is MNHEY and CDR2 is SVGEGT in the germline V gene. CDR3 bases: TGTGCCAGCAGTTCCCCGGACAGGGTGACTGAAGCTTTCTTT. Translating it yields CASSSPDRVTEAFF.

The rearrangement uses TRBV4-1 and TRBJ1-1, with TRBD1 identical over 11 bases. V shed 5 bases, J shed 4 bases, and the junction held 9 bases outside the gene matches. Germline-derived CDR1 and CDR2 are MGHRA and YSYEKL. The CDR3 length is 16 residues. The CDR3 DNA is TGCGCCAGCAGCTTACAACCGGGACAGGGGGGCACTGAAGCTTTCTTT. This encodes CASSLQPGQGGTEAFF.

V and J are TRBV12-3 or TRBV12-4 and TRBJ1-1; D is possibly TRBD1 (6 bases). CDR3 length: 20 amino acids. Between the trimmed V and J ends, which lost 4 bases and 3 bases, there was a span of 30 bases. CDR3 protein: CASSYYPGMGDQGPDTEAFF. The CDR3 DNA reads TGTGCCAGCAGTTATTACCCAGGGATGGGGGACCAGGGGCCGGACACTGAAGCTTTCTTT.

This clonotype was detected only a few times. V gene TRBV7-2 combines with J gene TRBJ2-7; D gene unclear. Germline values: CDR1 SGHTA, CDR2 FQGNSA. The CDR3 extends over 16 amino acids. Trimming shortened V by 3 bases and J by 6 bases, and 21 bases separated the two germline ends. The CDR3, as DNA: TGTGCCAGCAGCTTTATGGGCACACGGCCGTCGGCCGAGCAGTACTTC. Translation gives CASSFMGTRPSAEQYF.